These 13 T cell receptor beta chains were sequenced from one sample in a study of T cell repertoires in cytomegalovirus infection (dated by TCRdb to between 2019 and 2020). Sequencing instrument: Illumina HiSeq 1500. TCRdb cleaned the public reads at Q25 with fastp, built clones with MiXCR and kept in-frame beta chains. Entries that share a CDR3 protein sequence are merged under the most common genes and DNA. The sample records 250,000 to 300,000 distinct CDR3 sequences, 9.1% of which are singletons. The top ten clonotypes cover about 15% of the sample. Sequenced sample: PBMCs. Receptor source: a human donor in good health (CMV status not recorded). Some clones in this sample may be carry-over from other donors' samples.

This clonotype has at least ten counts. The J gene is TRBJ2-1, the V gene TRBV6-2 or TRBV6-3, with D hard to call. There are 13 residues in the CDR3. From germline, CDR1 is MNHEY and CDR2 SVGEGT. Trimming shortened V by 6 bases and J by 2 bases, and 8 bases separated the two germline ends. DNA of the CDR3: TGTGCCAGCAGCCATACAACCTACAATGAGCAGTTCTTC. This gives the protein CASSHTTYNEQFF.

The rearrangement joins TRBV7-9 to TRBJ2-3, with D possibly TRBD1 on 6 matching bases. Germline-derived CDR1 and CDR2 are SEHNR and FQNEAQ (reference sequence). The CDR3 sequence is 14 residues long. V lost 5 bases and J 6 bases, leaving 15 bases between the germline ends. The CDR3 DNA reads as TGTGCCAGCAGCCCACAGGGACGGGGTGATACGCAGTATTTT. It specifies CASSPQGRGDTQYF.

This clonotype was recorded a few times. V is TRBV7-2 and J is TRBJ1-3; D is unclear. This CDR3 region has 15 residues. With 3 bases removed from V and 2 bases from J, the gap between germline ends came to 11 bases. CDR1 and CDR2 (germline): SGHTA, FQGNSA. CDR3 amino acids: CASSFIGNPGNTIYF. The CDR3 DNA reads as TGTGCCAGCAGCTTCATAGGAAACCCTGGAAACACCATATATTTT.

This clonotype was recorded a few times. The junction departs from the called germline gene at one end, perhaps through a read error. The chain recombines TRBV6-2 or TRBV6-3 with TRBJ2-7; 7 bases are a match to TRBD1. The CDR3 has 14 amino acids. CDR1 is MNHEY and CDR2 is SVGEGT in the germline V gene. The CDR3 coding sequence is TGTGCCAGCAGTCGTAACAGGGGCTCCCACGAGCAGTACTTC. It translates to CASSRNRGSHEQYF.

This clonotype was counted only a few times. This chain joins TRBV7-2 and TRBJ2-1, with 7 bases fitting TRBD1. This CDR3 region has 16 residues. V lost 5 bases and J lost 7; bases outside the gene matches: 14. Germline lookup yields CDR1 SGHTA and CDR2 FQGNSA. CDR3 in DNA: TGTGCCAGCAGCCCCCAGACCTTGACAGGGAGAAATGAGCAGTTCTTC. This gives the protein CASSPQTLTGRNEQFF.

This clonotype was counted at least ten times. The rearrangement joins TRBV6-2 or TRBV6-3 to TRBJ2-1, with TRBD2 identical over 8 bases. The germline V gene has CDR1 MNHEY and CDR2 SVGEGT. V shed 6 bases, J shed 10 bases, and the junction held 20 bases outside the gene matches. This CDR3 spans 17 amino acids. CDR3 sequence (DNA): TGTGCCAGCAGGATACTAAGCGGGAGAAGGGAGGTATTGGAGCAGTTCTTC. Amino acids: CASRILSGRREVLEQFF.

This clonotype was counted many times. The rearrangement links TRBV7-2 to TRBJ1-5; TRBD1 might be the D (5 bases). CDR3 length equals 15 residues. V was clipped by 0 bases and J by 5 bases, with 11 bases between them. The V gene's germline CDR1 is SGHTA and CDR2 FQGNSA. CDR3 DNA sequence: TGTGCCAGCAGCTTAGCTTGGGGGGATGATCAGCCCCAGCATTTT. Translating gives CASSLAWGDDQPQHF.

This clonotype has more than one count but fewer than ten. The V and J genes are TRBV7-9 and TRBJ2-5, with TRBD1 matching over 7 bases. The CDR3 loop spans 16 amino acids. Germline CDR1 reads SEHNR; CDR2 reads FQNEAQ (reference sequence). Trimming removed 0 bases from V and 3 bases from J; junction bases left unmatched: 7. This CDR3 reads CASSLAPRDSEETQYF. CDR3 nucleotides: TGTGCCAGCAGCTTAGCGCCTCGGGACAGCGAAGAGACCCAGTACTTC.

This clonotype was picked up many times. V and J are TRBV5-6 and TRBJ1-1, with D perhaps TRBD1 (6 bases). Germline V gene lookup returns CDR1 SGHDT and CDR2 YYEEEE. The CDR3 extends over 13 amino acids. The V end was cut by 3 bases, the J end by 9 bases, with 15 bases between. CDR3 nucleotides: TGTGCCAGCAGCTCTGGACAGTCATCGAAAGCTTTCTTT. As protein: CASSSGQSSKAFF.

In regard to this clonotype: It may be a read error: a sequence one base away is much more abundant. This chain connects TRBV12-3 or TRBV12-4 to TRBJ1-2; D may be TRBD1 (6 bases). V lost 2 bases, J lost 7 bases, and 11 bases lay in between. The CDR3 extends over 13 amino acids. CDR3 protein: CASSLRGACGYTF. DNA for the CDR3: TGTGCCAGCAGTTTAAGGGGGGCATGTGGCTACACCTTC.

This clonotype has ten or more counts. The chain carries TRBV7-2 and TRBJ2-7; TRBD1 or TRBD2 may be the D gene (6 bases each). Per the germline V gene, CDR1 is SGHTA and CDR2 is FQGNSA. With 5 bases removed from V and 5 bases from J, the gap between germline ends came to 13 bases. The CDR3 covers 13 residues. CDR3 nucleotides: TGTGCCAGCAGCCCGGGGGCCCAGAACGAGCAGTACTTC. As protein: CASSPGAQNEQYF.

The chain carries TRBV20-1 and TRBJ1-4, with 9 bases that match TRBD1. The V gene end was trimmed by 5 bases and the J gene end by 6 bases; junction bases not matched to a gene: 10. Germline lookup yields CDR1 DFQATT and CDR2 SNEGSKA (reference sequence). The CDR3 contains 15 residues. The CDR3 DNA is TGCAGTGCTGGCCCCCCGGGACAGGGATATGAAAAACTGTTTTTT. This gives the protein CSAGPPGQGYEKLFF.

This clonotype was observed many times. The rearrangement links TRBV20-1 to TRBJ1-5, with TRBD1 matching over 10 bases. CDR3 length: 19 amino acids. Trimming cost V 6 bases and J 1 base; bases outside gene matches: 18. Germline CDR1 and CDR2: DFQATT and SNEGSKA (reference sequence). The CDR3 DNA is TGCAGTGCGGACACTCCCGGGACAGGGGCAGATGGAAGCAATCAGCCCCAGCATTTT. Amino acid sequence: CSADTPGTGADGSNQPQHF.